The TCR beta chain described here comes from a study of control samples from healthy donors and cancer patients. CDR1 is DFQATT and CDR2 is SNEGSKA in the germline V gene (reference sequence). V lost 6 bases and J lost 10; bases outside the gene matches: 6. The CDR3 loop spans 11 amino acids. The data were produced by immunoSEQ multiplex PCR, yet TCRdb's version contains in-frame clones alone and is incomplete. The table has under 95,000 clones, 84% seen once. The sequencing sample was made of blood. The chain uses TRBV20-1 and TRBJ2-1, with 7 bases fitting TRBD2. This TCR was sampled from a man over 45 in good health. As DNA, the CDR3 is TGCAGTGCCAGCGGGGTCGGGGAGCAGTTCTTC. The encoded protein is CSASGVGEQFF.